The 4 T cell receptor beta chains below were found in one sample sequenced in a study of blood T cell repertoires in COVID-19. Libraries were prepared by immunoSEQ multiplex PCR; TCRdb keeps only in-frame clonotypes and omits some of them. The sample contains about 190,000 clones, 87% of which appear only once. The specimen was peripheral blood. These receptors originate from a woman aged 18-35 years who had recovered from COVID-19.

This chain links TRBV5-6 with TRBJ1-1; unclear D gene. V was clipped by 3 bases and J by 4 bases, with 13 bases between them. CDR1 is SGHDT, CDR2 YYEEEE, per germline. This CDR3 is 14 amino acids long. CDR3 sequence reads: CASSSAPRFTEAFF. The CDR3 region has the DNA TGTGCCAGCAGCTCCGCTCCACGGTTCACTGAAGCTTTCTTT. The variable domain in full, completed from reference TRBV5-6 and TRBJ1-1, reads DAGVTQSPTHLIKTRGQQVTLRCSPKSGHDTVSWYQQALGQGPQFIFQYYEEEERQRGNFPDRFSGHQFPNYSSELNVNALLLGDSALYLCASSSAPRFTEAFFGQGTRLTVV.

The V gene is TRBV7-9, the J gene TRBJ1-2; the match to TRBD1 covers 8 bases. Per germline, CDR1 SEHNR and CDR2 FQNEAQ (reference sequence). CDR3 length: 14 residues. The V segment lost 2 bases and the J segment 7 bases; nucleotides outside the gene matches: 6. The CDR3 nucleotides are TGTGCCAGCAGCTTAACGGACAGGGCATTTGGCTACACCTTC. Translated, it gives CASSLTDRAFGYTF.

The gene calls are TRBV5-1 and TRBJ2-5, with TRBD2 matching over 13 bases. Per the germline V gene, CDR1 is SGHRS and CDR2 is YFSETQ. The CDR3 length is 18 residues. V trimming: 2 bases; J trimming: 1 base; junction bases outside the gene matches: 8. CDR3 sequence (DNA): TGCGCCAGCAGCTTTACGGGACTAGCGGGATCGGGCCAAGAGACCCAGTACTTC. Amino acids: CASSFTGLAGSGQETQYF.

The chain joins TRBV19 to TRBJ2-2; 9 bases are shared with TRBD2. The germline gives CDR1 LNHDA, CDR2 SQIVND (reference sequence). The CDR3 contains 15 residues. V was pared by 5 bases and J by 4 bases, with 5 bases of the junction left unmatched. The CDR3 DNA reads as TGTGCCAGTAGTGGGAGCGGGGGGCTCACCGGGGAGCTGTTTTTT. Translating it yields CASSGSGGLTGELFF.